This T cell receptor (beta chain) originates from a study of early T cells in non-severe SARS-CoV-2 infection. Points from the study as a whole: Missing private and CD4 specificities, VDJdb matching favored anti-spike CD8 responses.

This clonotype was seen a few times. Its antigen remains unknown. Each cDNA molecule carried a unique molecular identifier. MiXCR, applied by TCRdb to the 5' RACE reads, yields one record per CDR3 protein. The table records tens of thousands of distinct CDR3 sequences, over 20% of them present only once. The origin of this receptor is an adult who was a healthcare worker with PCR-confirmed SARS-CoV-2 infection or an uninfected control (not recorded which). The specimen was whole blood, collected at baseline.

Here the CDR3 reads CASSSSTGMAQYF. The CDR3 DNA is TGTGCCAGCAGCTCCTCAACAGGGATGGCGCAGTATTTT. The rearrangement uses TRBV7-2 and TRBJ2-3; possibly TRBD1 for D (6 bases). Germline V gene lookup returns CDR1 SGHTA and CDR2 FQGNSA. The CDR3 totals 13 residues. V was cut by 4 bases and J by 10 bases, with 15 bases left in between. Full variable domain (outside the CDR3, taken from reference TRBV7-2 and TRBJ2-3): GAGVSQSPSNKVTEKGKDVELRCDPISGHTALYWYRQSLGQGLEFLIYFQGNSAPDKSGLPSDRFSAERTGGSVSTLTIQRTQQEDSAVYLCASSSSTGMAQYFGPGTRLTVL.